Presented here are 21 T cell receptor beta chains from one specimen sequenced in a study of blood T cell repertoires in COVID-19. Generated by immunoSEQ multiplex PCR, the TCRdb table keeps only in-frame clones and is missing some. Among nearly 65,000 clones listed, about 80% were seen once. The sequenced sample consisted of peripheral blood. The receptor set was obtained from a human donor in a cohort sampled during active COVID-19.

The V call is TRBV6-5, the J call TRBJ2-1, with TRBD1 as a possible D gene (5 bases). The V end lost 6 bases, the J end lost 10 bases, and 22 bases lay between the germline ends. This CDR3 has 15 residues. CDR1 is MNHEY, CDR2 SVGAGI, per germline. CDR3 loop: CASRMGLVDNLEQFF. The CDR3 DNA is TGTGCCAGCAGGATGGGGTTGGTGGACAATTTGGAGCAGTTCTTC.

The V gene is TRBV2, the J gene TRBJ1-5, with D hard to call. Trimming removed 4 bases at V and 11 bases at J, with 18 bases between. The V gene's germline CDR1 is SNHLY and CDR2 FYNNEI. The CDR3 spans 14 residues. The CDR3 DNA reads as TGTGCCAGCAGTGGCCCCCTAGGAGGCGGGGCCCAGCATTTT. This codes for CASSGPLGGGAQHF.

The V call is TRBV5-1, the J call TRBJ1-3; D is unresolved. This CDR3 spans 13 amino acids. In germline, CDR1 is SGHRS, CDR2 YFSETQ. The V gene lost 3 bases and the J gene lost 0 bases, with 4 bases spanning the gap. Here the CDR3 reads CASSSFSGNTIYF. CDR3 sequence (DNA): TGCGCCAGCAGCTCTTTCTCTGGAAACACCATATATTTT.

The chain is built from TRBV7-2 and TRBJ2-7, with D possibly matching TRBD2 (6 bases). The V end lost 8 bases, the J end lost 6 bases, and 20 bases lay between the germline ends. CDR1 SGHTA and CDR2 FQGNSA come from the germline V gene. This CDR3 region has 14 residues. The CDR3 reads CASGKPHGGPEQYF. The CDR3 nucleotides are TGTGCCAGCGGAAAACCGCATGGAGGGCCCGAGCAGTACTTC.

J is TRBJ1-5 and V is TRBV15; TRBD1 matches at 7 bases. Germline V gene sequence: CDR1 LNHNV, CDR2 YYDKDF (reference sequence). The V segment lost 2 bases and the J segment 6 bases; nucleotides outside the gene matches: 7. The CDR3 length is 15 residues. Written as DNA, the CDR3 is TGTGCCACCAGCAGAACTAAGACAGGGATTCAGCCCCAGCATTTT. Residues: CATSRTKTGIQPQHF.

The CDR3 DNA is TGTGCCAGCAGTAGGGGGGGGCGTTACTACGAGCAGTACTTC. Protein: CASSRGGRYYEQYF. The V and J genes are TRBV27 and TRBJ2-7, with D possibly matching TRBD2 (7 bases). The CDR3 is 14 amino acids. The germline gives CDR1 MNHEY, CDR2 SMNVEV (reference sequence). V was pared by 5 bases and J by 3 bases, with 14 bases between.

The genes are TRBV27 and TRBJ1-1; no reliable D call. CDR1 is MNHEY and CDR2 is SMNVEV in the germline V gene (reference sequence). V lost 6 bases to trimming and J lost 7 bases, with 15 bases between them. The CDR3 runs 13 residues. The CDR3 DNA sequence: TGTGCCAGCAGCCCCCTTACGGGGATTGAAGCTTTCTTT. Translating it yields CASSPLTGIEAFF.

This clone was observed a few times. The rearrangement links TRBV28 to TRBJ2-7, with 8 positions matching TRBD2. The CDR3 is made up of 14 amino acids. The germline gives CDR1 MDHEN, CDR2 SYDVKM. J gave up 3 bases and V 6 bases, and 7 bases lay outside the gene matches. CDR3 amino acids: CASRSGTRVYEQYF. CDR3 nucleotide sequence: TGTGCCAGCAGGTCCGGGACTAGGGTCTACGAGCAGTACTTC.

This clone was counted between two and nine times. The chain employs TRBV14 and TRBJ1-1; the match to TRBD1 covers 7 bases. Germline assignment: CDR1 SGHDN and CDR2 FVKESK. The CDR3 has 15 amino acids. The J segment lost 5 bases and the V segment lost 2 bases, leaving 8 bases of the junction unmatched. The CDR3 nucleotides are TGTGCCAGCAGCCAAATTGCAGGGGGTCGAACTGAAGCTTTCTTT. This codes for CASSQIAGGRTEAFF.

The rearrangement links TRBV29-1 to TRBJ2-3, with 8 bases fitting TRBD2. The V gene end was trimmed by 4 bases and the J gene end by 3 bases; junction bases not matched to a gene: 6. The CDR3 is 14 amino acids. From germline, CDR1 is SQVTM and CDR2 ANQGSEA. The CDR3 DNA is TGCAGCGTTGGACGGGAGGGCCCTACAGATACGCAGTATTTT. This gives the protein CSVGREGPTDTQYF.

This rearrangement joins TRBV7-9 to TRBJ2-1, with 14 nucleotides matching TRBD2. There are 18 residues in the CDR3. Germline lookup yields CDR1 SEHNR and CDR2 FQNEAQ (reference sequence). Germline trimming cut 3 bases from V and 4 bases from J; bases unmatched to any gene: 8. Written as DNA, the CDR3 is TGTGCCAGCAGCTTGTTTCGGACTAGCGGGGGGCCTTACAATGAGCAGTTCTTC. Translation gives CASSLFRTSGGPYNEQFF.

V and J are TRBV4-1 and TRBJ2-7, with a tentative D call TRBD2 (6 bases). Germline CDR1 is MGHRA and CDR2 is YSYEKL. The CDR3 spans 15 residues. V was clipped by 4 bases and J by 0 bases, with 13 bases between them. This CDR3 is CASSPREEGSYEQYF. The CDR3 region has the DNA TGCGCCAGCAGCCCGAGAGAGGAGGGCTCCTACGAGCAGTACTTC.

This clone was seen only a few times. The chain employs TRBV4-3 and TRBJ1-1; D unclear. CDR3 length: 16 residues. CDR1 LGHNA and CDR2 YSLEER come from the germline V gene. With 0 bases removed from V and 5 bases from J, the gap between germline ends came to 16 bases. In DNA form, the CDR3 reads TGCGCCAGCAGCCAAGATCTACTCGGGGAGCGGACTGAAGCTTTCTTT. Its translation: CASSQDLLGERTEAFF.

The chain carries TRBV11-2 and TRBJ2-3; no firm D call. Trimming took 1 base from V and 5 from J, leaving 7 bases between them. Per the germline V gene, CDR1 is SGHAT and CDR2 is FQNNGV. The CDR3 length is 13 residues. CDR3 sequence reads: CASSLGRRDTQYF. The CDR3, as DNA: TGTGCCAGCAGCTTAGGGAGAAGAGATACGCAGTATTTT.

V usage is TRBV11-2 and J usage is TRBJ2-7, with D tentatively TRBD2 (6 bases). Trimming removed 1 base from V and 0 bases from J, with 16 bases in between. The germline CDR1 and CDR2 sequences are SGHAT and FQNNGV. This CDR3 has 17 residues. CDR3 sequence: CASSLALGGTSSYEQYF. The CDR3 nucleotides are TGTGCCAGCAGCTTAGCTCTTGGGGGGACCAGCTCCTACGAGCAGTACTTC.

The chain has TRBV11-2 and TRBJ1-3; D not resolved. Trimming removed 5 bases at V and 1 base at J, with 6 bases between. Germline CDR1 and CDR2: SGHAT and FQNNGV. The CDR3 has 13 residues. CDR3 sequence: CASSPVSGNTIYF. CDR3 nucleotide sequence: TGTGCCAGCAGCCCGGTGTCTGGAAACACCATATATTTT. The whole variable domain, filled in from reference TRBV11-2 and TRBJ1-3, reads EAGVAQSPRYKIIEKRQSVAFWCNPISGHATLYWYQQILGQGPKLLIQFQNNGVVDDSQLPKDRFSAERLKGVDSTLKIQPAKLEDSAVYLCASSPVSGNTIYFGEGSWLTVV.

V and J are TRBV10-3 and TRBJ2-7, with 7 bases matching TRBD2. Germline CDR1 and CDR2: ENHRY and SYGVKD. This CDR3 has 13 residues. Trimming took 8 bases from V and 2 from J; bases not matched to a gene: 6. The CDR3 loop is CAISGGTAYEQYF. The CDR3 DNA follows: TGTGCCATCTCGGGGGGAACAGCCTACGAGCAGTACTTC.

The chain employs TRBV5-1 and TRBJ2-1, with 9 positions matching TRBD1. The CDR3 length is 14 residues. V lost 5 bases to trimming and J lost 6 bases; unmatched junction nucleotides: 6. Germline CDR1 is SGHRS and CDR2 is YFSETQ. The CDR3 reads CASREDRGFNEQFF. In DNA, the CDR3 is TGCGCCAGCAGGGAGGACAGGGGTTTCAATGAGCAGTTCTTC.

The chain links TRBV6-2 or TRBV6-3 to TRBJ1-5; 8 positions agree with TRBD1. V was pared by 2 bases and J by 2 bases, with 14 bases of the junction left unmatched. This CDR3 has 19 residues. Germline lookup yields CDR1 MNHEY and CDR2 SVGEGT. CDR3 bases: TGTGCCAGCAGTTACACCCCAGGGACAGGTACGGAGGGCAATCAGCCCCAGCATTTT. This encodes CASSYTPGTGTEGNQPQHF.

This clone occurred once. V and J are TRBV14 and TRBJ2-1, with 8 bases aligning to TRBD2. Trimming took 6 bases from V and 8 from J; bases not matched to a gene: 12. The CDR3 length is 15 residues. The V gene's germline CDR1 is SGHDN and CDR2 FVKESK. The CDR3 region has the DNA TGTGCCAGCAGTCCCTTAGCGGGACCCGAGTATGAGCAGTTCTTC. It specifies CASSPLAGPEYEQFF.

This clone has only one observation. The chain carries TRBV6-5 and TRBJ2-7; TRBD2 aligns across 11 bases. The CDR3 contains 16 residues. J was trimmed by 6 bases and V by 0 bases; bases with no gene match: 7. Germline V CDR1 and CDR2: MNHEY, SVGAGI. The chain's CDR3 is CASSYSGTSGGGEQYF. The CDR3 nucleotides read TGTGCCAGCAGTTACTCTGGGACTAGCGGTGGGGGCGAGCAGTACTTC.